This T cell receptor (beta chain) appears in the sequencing data of a study of cytomegalovirus exposure and HLA in healthy donors. Findings and limits, study-wide: The number of N-insertions in an Asian-associated ancestry cluster was reportedly below the roughly 700-donor mean in a later analysis. There were several of the most significant clusters that appeared linked to common viral pathogens in a later analysis. A missense variant in DCLRE1C was later tied to TCR beta V- and J-gene trimming.

Notes on this clone: The antigen is undetermined.

The CDR3 spans 13 residues. Germline lookup yields CDR1 GTSNPN and CDR2 SVGIG (reference sequence). V lost 5 bases, J lost 4 bases, and 14 bases lay in between. PCR was performed using 60 Vbeta and 13 Jbeta primers. TCRdb's copy holds only in-frame clones and misses some; the assay was immunoSEQ multiplex PCR. This table has approximately 130,000 clones, over 60% appearing once. V is TRBV30 and J is TRBJ1-2; weak D call: TRBD1 (6 bases). The sequencing input was PBMCs. The TCR sequence derives from a young man in good health and CMV-seropositive. In DNA form, the CDR3 reads TGTGCCTGGGTACCCAGGGGTTCCTATGGCTACACCTTC. Encoded protein: CAWVPRGSYGYTF.